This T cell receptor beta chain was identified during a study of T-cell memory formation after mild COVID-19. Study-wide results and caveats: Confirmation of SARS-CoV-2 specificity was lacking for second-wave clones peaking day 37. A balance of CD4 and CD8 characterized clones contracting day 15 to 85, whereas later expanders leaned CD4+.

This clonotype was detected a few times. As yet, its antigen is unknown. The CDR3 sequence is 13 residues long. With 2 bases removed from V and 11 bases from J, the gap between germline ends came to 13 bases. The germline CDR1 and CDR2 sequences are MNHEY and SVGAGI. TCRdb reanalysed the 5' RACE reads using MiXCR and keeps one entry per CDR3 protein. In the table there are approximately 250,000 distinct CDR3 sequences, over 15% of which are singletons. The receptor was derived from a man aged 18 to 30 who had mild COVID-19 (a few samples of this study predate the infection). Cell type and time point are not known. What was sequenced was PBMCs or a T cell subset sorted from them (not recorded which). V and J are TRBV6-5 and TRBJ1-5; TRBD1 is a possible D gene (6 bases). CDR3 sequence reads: CASSYGEGEAQHF. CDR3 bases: TGTGCCAGCAGTTACGGCGAGGGGGAGGCCCAGCATTTT.